These 16 T cell receptor beta chains came from one sample sequenced in a study of blood T cell repertoires in COVID-19. The assay was immunoSEQ multiplex PCR, and TCRdb's table has in-frame clones only and misses some. This table holds approximately 130,000 clones, 85% found once. The source material was peripheral blood. These receptor sequences come from a human donor in a cohort sampled during active COVID-19.

This sequence joins TRBV5-4 and TRBJ2-5; tentative D call: TRBD1 (6 bases). Trimming cost V 2 bases and J 4 bases, with 18 bases left between them. The germline V gene has CDR1 SGHNT and CDR2 YYREEE (reference sequence). The CDR3 totals 16 residues. The CDR3 nucleotides are TGTGCCAGCAGCTTCCCCCAGGGGATGGGCTTAGAGACCCAGTACTTC. It encodes CASSFPQGMGLETQYF.

The chain combines TRBV7-2 with TRBJ2-3; D perhaps matches TRBD1 (5 bases). This CDR3 region has 12 residues. Germline CDR1 and CDR2: SGHTA and FQGNSA. V was pared by 5 bases and J by 6 bases, with 9 bases between. CDR3 residues: CASSHYRDTQYF. The DNA of the CDR3 is TGTGCCAGCAGCCATTACAGGGATACGCAGTATTTT.

The J gene is TRBJ2-3, the V gene TRBV5-1, with unresolved D. This CDR3 has 12 amino acids. Germline V gene lookup returns CDR1 SGHRS and CDR2 YFSETQ. Trimming removed 3 bases at V and 6 bases at J, with 8 bases between. CDR3 DNA sequence: TGCGCCAGCAGCTCTGCCCGGGATACGCAGTATTTT. Its protein product is CASSSARDTQYF. Variable domain in full (rest from reference TRBV5-1 and TRBJ2-3): KAGVTQTPRYLIKTRGQQVTLSCSPISGHRSVSWYQQTPGQGLQFLFEYFSETQRNKGNFPGRFSGRQFSNSRSEMNVSTLELGDSALYLCASSSARDTQYFGPGTRLTVL.

The V gene is TRBV6-1, the J gene TRBJ2-1, with 10 nucleotides matching TRBD2. Losses at the gene ends were 4 bases for V and 0 bases for J; bases not matched to a gene: 6. Germline V gene data show CDR1 as MNHNS and CDR2 as SASEGT. The CDR3 is made up of 17 amino acids. This chain's CDR3 is CASSVQRGGASYNEQFF. In DNA form, the CDR3 reads TGTGCCAGCAGTGTCCAGCGGGGGGGCGCCTCCTACAATGAGCAGTTCTTC.

The chain's CDR3 is CASSVGGASGVYEQYF. In DNA, the CDR3 is TGTGCCAGCAGCGTAGGGGGTGCTAGCGGGGTCTACGAGCAGTACTTC. This chain joins TRBV9 and TRBJ2-7; 9 bases are shared with TRBD2. J was trimmed by 3 bases and V by 0 bases; bases with no gene match: 7. CDR3 length: 16 amino acids. Germline CDR1 SGDLS, CDR2 YYNGEE.

The V call is TRBV5-1, the J call TRBJ1-3; the D is unclear. The germline V gene encodes CDR1 SGHRS and CDR2 YFSETQ. Trimming left V 0 bases short and J 1 base short, with 5 bases between. The CDR3 length is 14 residues. In DNA, the CDR3 is TGCGCCAGCAGCTTGGTCCCATCTGGAAACACCATATATTTT. Encoded protein: CASSLVPSGNTIYF.

The gene calls are TRBV5-6 and TRBJ2-3; D may be TRBD1 (6 bases). This CDR3 region has 13 residues. The V and J ends lost 4 bases and 3 bases respectively, with 9 bases between them. Germline V gene lookup returns CDR1 SGHDT and CDR2 YYEEEE. The CDR3 spells CASSPDRTDTQYF. The CDR3 bases are TGTGCCAGCAGCCCGGACAGAACAGATACGCAGTATTTT.

The J gene is TRBJ2-3, the V gene TRBV7-9, with D maybe TRBD1 (6 bases). This CDR3 spans 17 amino acids. The germline V and J ends were trimmed by 5 bases and 0 bases, with 18 bases remaining between them. Germline CDR1 and CDR2: SEHNR and FQNEAQ (reference sequence). The CDR3 DNA is TGTGCCAGCAGCCCCACCAGGGGCCCCTCTAGCACAGATACGCAGTATTTT. This sequence encodes CASSPTRGPSSTDTQYF.

The V gene is TRBV5-4, the J gene TRBJ1-2; D not resolved. CDR1 SGHNT and CDR2 YYREEE come from the germline V gene (reference sequence). The CDR3 runs 15 residues. The germline V and J ends were trimmed by 0 bases and 7 bases, with 16 bases remaining between them. CDR3 nucleotides: TGTGCCAGCAGCTTGGGTCAGACACCTTCAGGTGGCTACACCTTC. Residues: CASSLGQTPSGGYTF.

The chain recombines TRBV5-1 with TRBJ2-1; D call uncertain. Trimming cost V 6 bases and J 7 bases, with 23 bases left between them. Germline CDR1 reads SGHRS; CDR2 reads YFSETQ. The CDR3 runs to 16 residues. CDR3 DNA sequence: TGCGCCAGCACACGTGAGGTCACTACCGCTGGGAATGAGCAGTTCTTC. Translating gives CASTREVTTAGNEQFF.

The V and J genes are TRBV30 and TRBJ1-2; D is perhaps TRBD1 (5 bases). The germline CDR1 and CDR2 sequences are GTSNPN and SVGIG (reference sequence). The length of the CDR3 is 13 residues. Trimming shortened V by 3 bases and J by 8 bases, and 16 bases separated the two germline ends. CDR3 coding DNA: TGTGCCTGGAGCGCCGGGACTCTTGGAGGCTACACCTTC. It is translated as CAWSAGTLGGYTF.

The V call is TRBV11-2, the J call TRBJ2-3; D is unresolved. V lost 5 bases and J lost 6, with 9 bases in between. This CDR3 has 12 residues. Germline-derived CDR1 and CDR2 are SGHAT and FQNNGV. The CDR3 bases are TGTGCCAGCAGCCCTGGCAGGGATACGCAGTATTTT. It translates to CASSPGRDTQYF.

The chain has TRBV7-2 and TRBJ2-3; weak D call: TRBD2 (7 bases). Trimming removed 7 bases from V and 6 bases from J, with 17 bases in between. Germline V gene sequence: CDR1 SGHTA, CDR2 FQGNSA. This CDR3 spans 14 amino acids. As DNA, the CDR3 is TGTGCCAGCACCCCCTCGGCGGGGGCGGATACGCAGTATTTT. Amino acid sequence: CASTPSAGADTQYF.

For the CDR3, the DNA is TGTGCCAGCAGCCCCTCGTCGGGACTAGCGACCCAAGAGACCCAGTACTTC. It specifies CASSPSSGLATQETQYF. This chain uses TRBV7-8 with TRBJ2-5; TRBD2 agrees at 10 bases. After removal of 5 bases from V and 1 base from J, the junction contained 10 bases not matched to a gene. The CDR3 has 17 residues. Germline CDR1 reads SGHVS; CDR2 reads FQNEAQ.

V usage is TRBV7-9 and J usage is TRBJ1-6, with TRBD1 matching 8 bases. After removal of 4 bases from V and 7 bases from J, the junction contained 6 bases not matched to a gene. The CDR3 loop spans 15 amino acids. The germline gives CDR1 SEHNR, CDR2 FQNEAQ (reference sequence). The CDR3 region is CASSSGTGGNSPLHF. CDR3 coding DNA: TGTGCCAGCAGCTCCGGGACAGGAGGGAATTCACCCCTCCACTTT. The variable domain in full, with the rest retrieved from reference TRBV7-9 and TRBJ1-6, is DTGVSQNPRHKITKRGQNVTFRCDPISEHNRLYWYRQTLGQGPEFLTYFQNEAQLEKSRLLSDRFSAERPKGSFSTLEIQRTEQGDSAMYLCASSSGTGGNSPLHFGNGTRLTVT.

The chain carries TRBV28 and TRBJ2-5; the D is unclear. V was shortened by 1 base and J by 5 bases, with 8 bases between the two germline ends. Germline V lookup: CDR1 MDHEN, CDR2 SYDVKM. The CDR3 consists of 13 residues. In DNA, the CDR3 is TGTGCCAGCAGTTTATCAGGTTGGGAGACCCAGTACTTC. It encodes CASSLSGWETQYF.